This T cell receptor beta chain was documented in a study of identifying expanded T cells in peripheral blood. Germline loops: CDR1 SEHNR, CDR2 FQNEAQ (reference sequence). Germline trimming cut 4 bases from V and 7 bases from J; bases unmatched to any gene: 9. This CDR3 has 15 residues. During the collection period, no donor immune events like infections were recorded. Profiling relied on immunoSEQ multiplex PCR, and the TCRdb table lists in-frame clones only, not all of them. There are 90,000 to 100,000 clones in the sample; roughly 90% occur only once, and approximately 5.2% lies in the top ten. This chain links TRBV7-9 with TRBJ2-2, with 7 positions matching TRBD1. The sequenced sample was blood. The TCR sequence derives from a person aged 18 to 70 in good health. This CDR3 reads CASSWEGGRSGELFF. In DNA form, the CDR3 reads TGTGCCAGCAGCTGGGAAGGGGGCCGGAGCGGGGAGCTGTTTTTT.